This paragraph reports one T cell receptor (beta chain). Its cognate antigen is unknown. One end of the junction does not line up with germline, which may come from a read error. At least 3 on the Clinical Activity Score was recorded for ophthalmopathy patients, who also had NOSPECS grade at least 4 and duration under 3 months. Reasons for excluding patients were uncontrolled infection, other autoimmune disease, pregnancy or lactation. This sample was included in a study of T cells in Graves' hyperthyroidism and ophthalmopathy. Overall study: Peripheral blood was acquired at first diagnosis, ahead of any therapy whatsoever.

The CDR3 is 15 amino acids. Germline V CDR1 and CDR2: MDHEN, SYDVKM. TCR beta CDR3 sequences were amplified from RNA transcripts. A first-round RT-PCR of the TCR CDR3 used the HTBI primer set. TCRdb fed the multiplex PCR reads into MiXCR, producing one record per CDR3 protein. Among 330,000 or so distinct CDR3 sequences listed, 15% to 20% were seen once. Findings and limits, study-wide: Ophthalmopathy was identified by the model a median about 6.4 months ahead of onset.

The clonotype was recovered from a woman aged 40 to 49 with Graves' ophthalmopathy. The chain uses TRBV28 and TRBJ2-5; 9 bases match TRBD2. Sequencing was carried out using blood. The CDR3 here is CASSFVAGGPETQYF. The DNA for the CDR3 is TGTGCCAGCAGTTTTGTTGCGGGAGGGCCTGAGACACAGTACTTC.